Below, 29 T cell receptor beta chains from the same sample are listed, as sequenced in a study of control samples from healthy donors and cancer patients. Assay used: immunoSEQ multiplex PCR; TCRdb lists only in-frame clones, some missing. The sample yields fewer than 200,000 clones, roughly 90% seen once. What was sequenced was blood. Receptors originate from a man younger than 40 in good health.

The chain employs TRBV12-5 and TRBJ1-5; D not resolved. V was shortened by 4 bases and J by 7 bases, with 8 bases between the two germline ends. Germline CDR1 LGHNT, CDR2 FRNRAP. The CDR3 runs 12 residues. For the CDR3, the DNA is TGTGCTAGTGGTTCCTCGTCGCAGCCCCAGCATTTT. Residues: CASGSSSQPQHF. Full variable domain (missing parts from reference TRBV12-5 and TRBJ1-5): DARVTQTPRHKVTEMGQEVTMRCQPILGHNTVFWYRQTMMQGLELLAYFRNRAPLDDSGMPKDRFSAEMPDATLATLKIQPSEPRDSAVYFCASGSSSQPQHFGDGTRLSIL.

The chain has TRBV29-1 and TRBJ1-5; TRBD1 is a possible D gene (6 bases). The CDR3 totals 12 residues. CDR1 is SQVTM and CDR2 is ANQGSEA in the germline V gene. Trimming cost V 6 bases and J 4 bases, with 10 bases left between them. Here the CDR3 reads CSVGGENQPQHF. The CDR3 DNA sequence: TGCAGCGTAGGGGGGGAAAATCAGCCCCAGCATTTT.

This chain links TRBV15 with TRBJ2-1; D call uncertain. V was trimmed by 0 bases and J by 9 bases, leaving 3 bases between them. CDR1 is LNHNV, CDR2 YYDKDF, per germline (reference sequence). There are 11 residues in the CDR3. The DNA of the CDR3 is TGTGCCACCAGCAGAGACGGTGAGCAGTTCTTC. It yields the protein CATSRDGEQFF.

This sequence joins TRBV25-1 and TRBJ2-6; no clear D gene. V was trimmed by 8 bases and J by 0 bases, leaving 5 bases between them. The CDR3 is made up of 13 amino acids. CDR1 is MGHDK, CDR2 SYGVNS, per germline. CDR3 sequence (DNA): TGTGCCAGCGGATACTCTGGGGCCAACGTCCTGACTTTC. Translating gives CASGYSGANVLTF.

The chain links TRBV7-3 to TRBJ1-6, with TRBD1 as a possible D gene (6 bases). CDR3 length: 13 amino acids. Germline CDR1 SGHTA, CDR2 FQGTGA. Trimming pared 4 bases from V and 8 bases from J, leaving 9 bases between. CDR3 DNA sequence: TGTGCCAGCAGCTCAGGGGCGGATTCACCCCTCCACTTT. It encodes CASSSGADSPLHF.

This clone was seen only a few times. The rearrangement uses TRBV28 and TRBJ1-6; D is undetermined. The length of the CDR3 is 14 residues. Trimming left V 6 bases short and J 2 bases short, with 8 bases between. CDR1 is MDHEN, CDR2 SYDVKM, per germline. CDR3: CASRKGTYNSPLHF. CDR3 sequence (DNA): TGTGCCAGCAGGAAGGGTACCTATAATTCACCCCTCCACTTT.

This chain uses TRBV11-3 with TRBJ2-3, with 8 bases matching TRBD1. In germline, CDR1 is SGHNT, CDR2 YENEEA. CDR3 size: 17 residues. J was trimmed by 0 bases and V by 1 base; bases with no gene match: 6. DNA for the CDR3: TGTGCCAGCAGCTTAGGGACAGGGTATGGTAGCACAGATACGCAGTATTTT. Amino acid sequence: CASSLGTGYGSTDTQYF.

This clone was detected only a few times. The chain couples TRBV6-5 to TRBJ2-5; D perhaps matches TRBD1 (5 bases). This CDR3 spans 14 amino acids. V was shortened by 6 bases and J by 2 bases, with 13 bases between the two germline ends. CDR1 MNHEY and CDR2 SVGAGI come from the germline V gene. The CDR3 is CASSPRTRQETQYF. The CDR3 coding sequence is TGTGCCAGCAGCCCGAGGACACGACAAGAGACCCAGTACTTC.

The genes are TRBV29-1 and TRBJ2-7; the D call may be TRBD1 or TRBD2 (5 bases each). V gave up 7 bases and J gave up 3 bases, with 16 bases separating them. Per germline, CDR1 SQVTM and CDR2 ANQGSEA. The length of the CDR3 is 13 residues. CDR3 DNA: TGCAGCGGCAGGGACGCGGTAAACTACGAGCAGTACTTC. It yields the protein CSGRDAVNYEQYF.

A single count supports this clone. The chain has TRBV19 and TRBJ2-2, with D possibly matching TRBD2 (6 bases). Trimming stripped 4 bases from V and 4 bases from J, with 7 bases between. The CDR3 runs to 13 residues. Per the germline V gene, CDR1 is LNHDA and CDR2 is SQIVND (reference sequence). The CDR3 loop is CASSTGVTGELFF. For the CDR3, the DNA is TGTGCCAGTAGTACGGGGGTCACCGGGGAGCTGTTTTTT.

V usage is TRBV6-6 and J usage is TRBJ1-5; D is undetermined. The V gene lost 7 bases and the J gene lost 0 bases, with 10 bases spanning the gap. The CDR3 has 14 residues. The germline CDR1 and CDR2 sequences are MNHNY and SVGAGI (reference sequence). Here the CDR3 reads CASTDNYSNQPQHF. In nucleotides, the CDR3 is TGTGCCAGCACCGACAATTATAGCAATCAGCCCCAGCATTTT.

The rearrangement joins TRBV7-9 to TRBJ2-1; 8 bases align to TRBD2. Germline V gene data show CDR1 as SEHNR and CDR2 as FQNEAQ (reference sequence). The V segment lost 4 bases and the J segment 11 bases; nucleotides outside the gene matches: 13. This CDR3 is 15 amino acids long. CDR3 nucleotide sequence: TGTGCCAGCAGCTCTTGGCGGGAGGCCCTCGAGCAGCAGTTCTTC. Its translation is CASSSWREALEQQFF.

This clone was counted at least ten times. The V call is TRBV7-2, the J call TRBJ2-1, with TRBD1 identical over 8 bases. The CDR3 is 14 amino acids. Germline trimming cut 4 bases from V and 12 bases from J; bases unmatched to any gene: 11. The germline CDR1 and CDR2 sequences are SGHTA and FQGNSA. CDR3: CASSSMDREGRQFF. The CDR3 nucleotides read TGTGCCAGCAGCTCTATGGACAGGGAAGGGAGGCAGTTCTTC.

The DNA for the CDR3 is TGTGCCAGCAGCGTAGGCAGAGAAAGAAACACCATATATTTT. It encodes CASSVGRERNTIYF. This chain connects TRBV9 to TRBJ1-3; D is undetermined. Trimming left V 0 bases short and J 5 bases short, with 9 bases between. Looked up from germline, CDR1 is SGDLS and CDR2 is YYNGEE. The CDR3 spans 14 residues.

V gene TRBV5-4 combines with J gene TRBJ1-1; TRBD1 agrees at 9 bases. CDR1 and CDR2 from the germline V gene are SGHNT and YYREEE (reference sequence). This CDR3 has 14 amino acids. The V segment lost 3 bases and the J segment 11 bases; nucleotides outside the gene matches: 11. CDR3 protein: CASSSGDDRGTAFF. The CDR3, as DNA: TGTGCCAGCAGCTCTGGTGACGACAGGGGGACGGCTTTCTTT.

The CDR3 DNA reads as TGCAGCGTTGGAGACAGAAGGCAGGAACGGACGATCTATGGCTACACCTTC. Its translation is CSVGDRRQERTIYGYTF. The chain joins TRBV29-1 to TRBJ1-2, with TRBD1 as a possible D gene (5 bases). This CDR3 contains 17 residues. Between the trimmed V and J ends, which lost 4 bases and 4 bases, there was a span of 25 bases. Germline CDR1 reads SQVTM; CDR2 reads ANQGSEA.

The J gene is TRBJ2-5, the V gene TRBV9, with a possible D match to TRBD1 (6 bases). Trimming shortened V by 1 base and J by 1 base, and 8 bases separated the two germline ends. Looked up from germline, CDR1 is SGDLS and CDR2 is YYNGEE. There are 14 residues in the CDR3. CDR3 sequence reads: CASSVQGSQETQYF. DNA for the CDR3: TGTGCCAGCAGCGTACAGGGGAGCCAAGAGACCCAGTACTTC.

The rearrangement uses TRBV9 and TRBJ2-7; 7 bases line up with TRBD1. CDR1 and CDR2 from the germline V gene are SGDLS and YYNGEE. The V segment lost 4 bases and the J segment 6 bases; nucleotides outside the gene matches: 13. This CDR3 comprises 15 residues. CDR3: CASSFRDSPFIEQYF. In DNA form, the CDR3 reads TGTGCCAGCAGCTTCCGGGACAGCCCTTTTATCGAGCAGTACTTC.

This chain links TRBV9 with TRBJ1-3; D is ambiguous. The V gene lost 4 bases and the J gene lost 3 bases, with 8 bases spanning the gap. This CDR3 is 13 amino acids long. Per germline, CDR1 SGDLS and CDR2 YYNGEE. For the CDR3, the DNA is TGTGCCAGCAGCAGGGTGGGTGGAAACACCATATATTTT. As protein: CASSRVGGNTIYF.

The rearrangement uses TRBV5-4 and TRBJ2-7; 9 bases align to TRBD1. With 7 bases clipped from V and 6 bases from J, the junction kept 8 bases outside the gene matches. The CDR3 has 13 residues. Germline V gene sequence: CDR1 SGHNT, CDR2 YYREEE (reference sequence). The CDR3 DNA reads TGTGCCAGCGGGACAGGGCAAGTGGGCGAGCAGTACTTC. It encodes CASGTGQVGEQYF.

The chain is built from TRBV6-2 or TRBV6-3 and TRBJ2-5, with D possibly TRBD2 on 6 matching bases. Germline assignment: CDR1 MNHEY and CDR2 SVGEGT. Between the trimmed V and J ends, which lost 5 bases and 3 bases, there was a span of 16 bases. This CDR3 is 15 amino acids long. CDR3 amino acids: CASSPRPGTEETQYF. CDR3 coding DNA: TGTGCCAGCAGTCCGCGACCGGGGACTGAAGAGACCCAGTACTTC.

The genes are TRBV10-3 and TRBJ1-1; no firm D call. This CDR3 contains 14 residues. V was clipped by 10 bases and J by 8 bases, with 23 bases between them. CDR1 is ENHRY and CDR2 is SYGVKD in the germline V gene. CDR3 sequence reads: CATKPLEAGSEAFF. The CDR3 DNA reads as TGTGCCACCAAACCACTAGAGGCGGGGAGCGAAGCTTTCTTT.

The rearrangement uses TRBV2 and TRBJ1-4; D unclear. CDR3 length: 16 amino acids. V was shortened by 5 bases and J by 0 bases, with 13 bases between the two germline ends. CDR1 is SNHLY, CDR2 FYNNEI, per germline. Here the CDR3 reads CASSTTDRATNEKLFF. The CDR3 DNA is TGTGCCAGCAGTACCACGGACCGTGCAACTAATGAAAAACTGTTTTTT. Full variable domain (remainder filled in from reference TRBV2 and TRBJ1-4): EPEVTQTPSHQVTQMGQEVILRCVPISNHLYFYWYRQILGQKVEFLVSFYNNEISEKSEIFDDQFSVERPDGSNFTLKIRSTKLEDSAMYFCASSTTDRATNEKLFFGSGTQLSVL.

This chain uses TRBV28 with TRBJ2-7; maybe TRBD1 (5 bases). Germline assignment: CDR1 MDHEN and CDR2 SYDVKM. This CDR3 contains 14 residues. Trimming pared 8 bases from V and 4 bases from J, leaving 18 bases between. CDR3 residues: CASLRTNTGYEQYF. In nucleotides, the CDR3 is TGTGCCAGCCTCCGCACAAACACAGGTTACGAGCAGTACTTC.

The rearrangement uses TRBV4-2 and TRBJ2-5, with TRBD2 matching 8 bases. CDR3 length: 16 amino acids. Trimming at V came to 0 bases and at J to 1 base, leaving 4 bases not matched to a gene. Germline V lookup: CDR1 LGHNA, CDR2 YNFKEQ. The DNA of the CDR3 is TGTGCCAGCAGCCAAGAGCTAGCGGGCCTCCAAGAGACCCAGTACTTC. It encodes CASSQELAGLQETQYF.

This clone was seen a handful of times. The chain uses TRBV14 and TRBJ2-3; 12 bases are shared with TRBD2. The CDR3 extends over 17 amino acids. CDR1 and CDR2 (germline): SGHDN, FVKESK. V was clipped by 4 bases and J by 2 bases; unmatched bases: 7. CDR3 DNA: TGTGCCAGCAGCCTAATGGGACTAGCGGGCTTCACAGATACGCAGTATTTT. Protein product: CASSLMGLAGFTDTQYF.

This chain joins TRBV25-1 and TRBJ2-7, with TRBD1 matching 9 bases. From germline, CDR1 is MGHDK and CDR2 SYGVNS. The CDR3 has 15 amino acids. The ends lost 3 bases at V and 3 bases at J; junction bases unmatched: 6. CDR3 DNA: TGTGCCAGCAGTGACAGGACAGGGGCCTACTACGAGCAGTACTTC. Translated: CASSDRTGAYYEQYF.

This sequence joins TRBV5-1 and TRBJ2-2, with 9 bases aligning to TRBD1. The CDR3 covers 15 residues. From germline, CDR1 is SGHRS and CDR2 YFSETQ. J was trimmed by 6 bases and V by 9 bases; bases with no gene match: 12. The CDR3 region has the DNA TGCGCCACTAGGAGGACAGGGGTTGATTCCGGGGAGCTGTTTTTT. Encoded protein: CATRRTGVDSGELFF.

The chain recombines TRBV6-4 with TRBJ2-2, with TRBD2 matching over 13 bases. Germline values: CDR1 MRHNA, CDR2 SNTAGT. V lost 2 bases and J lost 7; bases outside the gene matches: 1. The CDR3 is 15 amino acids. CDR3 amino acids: CASSDGLAGVGELFF. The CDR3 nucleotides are TGTGCCAGCAGTGACGGACTAGCGGGAGTCGGGGAGCTGTTTTTT.